The 21 T cell receptor beta chains reported below all come from one sample, sequenced in a study of blood T cells in healthy people across ages. Using a J-beta primer mix together with a sample-barcoded 5' primer, a second PCR was run for about 6 to 11 cycles. TCRdb reanalysed the 5' RACE reads using MiXCR and keeps one entry per CDR3 protein. The sample records 980,000 or so distinct CDR3 sequences, about 48% being singletons. Sequences were obtained from blood. These TCRs come from a man in his thirties or forties in good health.

As regards this clonotype: With a much larger clone just one base away, this may be a read error. The chain uses TRBV4-2 and TRBJ2-1, with D perhaps given as TRBD1 or TRBD2 (5 bases each). Germline CDR1 and CDR2: LGHNA and YNFKEQ. The CDR3 sequence is 19 residues long. The CDR3: CAGSQEIATGGTIDNEQFF. The CDR3 region has the DNA TGTGCCGGCAGCCAAGAGATAGCTACAGGAGGCACGATAGACAATGAGCAGTTCTTC.

The chain joins TRBV6-6 to TRBJ1-1, with D maybe TRBD1 (5 bases). The CDR3 totals 13 residues. Germline V lookup: CDR1 MNHNY, CDR2 SVGAGI (reference sequence). Trimming stripped 0 bases from V and 8 bases from J, with 10 bases between. CDR3 sequence (DNA): TGTGCCAGCAGTTACTCAGCGGGGGAGGAAGCTTTCTTT. Protein product: CASSYSAGEEAFF.

This clonotype was found a few times. The chain uses TRBV4-2 and TRBJ1-4; D uncertain. V was shortened by 7 bases and J by 2 bases, with 17 bases between the two germline ends. This CDR3 has 16 residues. Germline V gene data show CDR1 as LGHNA and CDR2 as YNFKEQ. Written as DNA, the CDR3 is TGTGCCAGCACGACATCGGTCGGGGATACTAATGAAAAACTGTTTTTT. As protein: CASTTSVGDTNEKLFF.

This chain links TRBV4-1 with TRBJ2-7; TRBD1 agrees at 10 bases. Trimming at V came to 4 bases and at J to 7 bases, leaving 7 bases not matched to a gene. This CDR3 has 14 residues. Per germline, CDR1 MGHRA and CDR2 YSYEKL. The CDR3 DNA reads TGCGCCAGCAGCCCCCGACAGGGGGCGTTGGAGCAGTACTTC. Its protein product is CASSPRQGALEQYF.

Only a few counts were recorded for this clonotype. The chain carries TRBV28 and TRBJ1-5, with D hard to call. This CDR3 is 16 amino acids long. Looked up from germline, CDR1 is MDHEN and CDR2 is SYDVKM. The germline V and J ends were trimmed by 6 bases and 9 bases, with 24 bases remaining between them. In DNA, the CDR3 is TGTGCCAGCAGGTCCCCCACAGTACAAGCCGCGGGGCCCCAGCATTTT. Residues: CASRSPTVQAAGPQHF.

The chain has TRBV5-1 and TRBJ2-2, with TRBD2 matching 7 bases. V gave up 3 bases and J gave up 0 bases; unmatched junction bases: 5. The CDR3 consists of 16 residues. Per germline, CDR1 SGHRS and CDR2 YFSETQ. The CDR3 DNA reads as TGCGCCAGCAGCTCCCGACTAGCCCCGAACACCGGGGAGCTGTTTTTT. Amino acid sequence: CASSSRLAPNTGELFF.

The V and J genes are TRBV6-5 and TRBJ1-4; D is ambiguous. The germline CDR1 and CDR2 sequences are MNHEY and SVGAGI. Trimming took 11 bases from V and 0 from J, leaving 10 bases between them. The CDR3 extends over 13 amino acids. The CDR3 protein is CASRRSTNEKLFF. In nucleotides, the CDR3 is TGTGCCTCACGTCGGTCAACTAATGAAAAACTGTTTTTT.

The chain recombines TRBV18 with TRBJ2-1, with 8 bases identical to TRBD1. Germline-derived CDR1 and CDR2 are KGHSH and LQKENI. The CDR3 is 16 amino acids. Unmatched junction bases numbered 5, after V lost 0 bases and J lost 4 bases. This CDR3 is CASSPPFRGHYNEQFF. CDR3 DNA: TGTGCCAGCTCACCACCGTTCAGGGGGCATTACAATGAGCAGTTCTTC. Supplemented by reference TRBV18 and TRBJ2-1, the full variable domain reads NAGVMQNPRHLVRRRGQEARLRCSPMKGHSHVYWYRQLPEEGLKFMVYLQKENIIDESGMPKERFSAEFPKEGPSILRIQQVVRGDSAAYFCASSPPFRGHYNEQFFGPGTRLTVL.

V usage is TRBV20-1 and J usage is TRBJ2-1, with 14 nucleotides matching TRBD2. Germline CDR1 DFQATT, CDR2 SNEGSKA (reference sequence). CDR3 length: 16 amino acids. Germline trimming cut 2 bases from V and 8 bases from J; bases unmatched to any gene: 8. The chain's CDR3 is CSARSPGLAGVHEQFF. The CDR3 bases are TGCAGTGCTAGATCCCCGGGACTAGCGGGGGTCCATGAGCAGTTCTTC.

The table lists this clonotype with a few counts. V usage is TRBV29-1 and J usage is TRBJ1-2; 7 bases match TRBD1. V was clipped by 8 bases and J by 2 bases; unmatched bases: 5. CDR3 length: 12 amino acids. The V gene's germline CDR1 is SQVTM and CDR2 ANQGSEA. CDR3 sequence (DNA): TGCAGCACCAGACAGGGAAACTATGGCTACACCTTC. It yields the protein CSTRQGNYGYTF.

CDR3 nucleotide sequence: TGTGCCAGCAGTTACTCGTACGGGGAGGGCTACGAGCAGTACTTC. Its translation is CASSYSYGEGYEQYF. This chain links TRBV6-5 with TRBJ2-5; 7 nucleotides agree with TRBD2. The last part of the DNA fits TRBJ2-7 better; the J call may be wrong. This CDR3 spans 15 amino acids. In germline, CDR1 is MNHEY, CDR2 SVGAGI.

This chain connects TRBV18 to TRBJ2-1, with 9 bases matching TRBD2. Germline CDR1 reads KGHSH; CDR2 reads LQKENI. V dropped 1 base and J dropped 4; count of bases not matched to a gene: 5. The CDR3 extends over 16 amino acids. The CDR3 DNA sequence: TGTGCCAGCTCACCACAAAGCGGGGGGACTTACAATGAGCAGTTCTTC. Its translation: CASSPQSGGTYNEQFF. The full variable domain, rest sourced from reference TRBV18 and TRBJ2-1, is NAGVMQNPRHLVRRRGQEARLRCSPMKGHSHVYWYRQLPEEGLKFMVYLQKENIIDESGMPKERFSAEFPKEGPSILRIQQVVRGDSAAYFCASSPQSGGTYNEQFFGPGTRLTVL.

The chain combines TRBV4-3 with TRBJ2-7; D uncertain. The V gene lost 4 bases and the J gene lost 3 bases, with 19 bases spanning the gap. CDR3 length equals 16 residues. CDR1 is LGHNA, CDR2 YSLEER, per germline. DNA of the CDR3: TGCGCCAGCAGCCCTCCCCGAAGATCCCATGTCTACGAGCAGTACTTC. As protein: CASSPPRRSHVYEQYF.

The rearrangement joins TRBV4-1 to TRBJ2-1, with D uncertain. The CDR3 is made up of 16 amino acids. The germline CDR1 and CDR2 sequences are MGHRA and YSYEKL. V was clipped by 3 bases and J by 5 bases, with 17 bases between them. The CDR3 DNA reads as TGCGCCAGCAGCCATTCGTGGCCTAGTACAGACAATGAGCAGTTCTTC. Residues: CASSHSWPSTDNEQFF.

This clonotype came up a few times. The chain uses TRBV3-1 and TRBJ2-7; no firm D call. CDR1 and CDR2 from the germline V gene are LGHDT and YNNKEL (reference sequence). CDR3 length: 13 residues. The V and J ends lost 2 bases and 3 bases respectively, with 8 bases between them. The CDR3 DNA reads as TGTGCCAGCAGCCAAACAAATATCTACGAGCAGTACTTC. Protein sequence: CASSQTNIYEQYF.

This chain connects TRBV29-1 to TRBJ2-3; no clear D gene. The CDR3 contains 8 residues. The V end lost 6 bases, the J end lost 8 bases, and 3 bases lay between the germline ends. The germline V gene has CDR1 SQVTM and CDR2 ANQGSEA. Here the CDR3 DNA reads TGCAGCGTAGGTACGCAGTATTTT. Its translation: CSVGTQYF.

This clonotype was counted between two and nine times. The V call is TRBV4-1, the J call TRBJ1-5; TRBD1 matches at 11 bases. J lost 6 bases, V lost 4 bases, and 5 bases had no gene match. This CDR3 has 15 residues. Germline values: CDR1 MGHRA, CDR2 YSYEKL. The CDR3 here is CASSRVDRGPQPQHF. The CDR3 region has the DNA TGCGCCAGCAGCCGGGTGGACAGGGGGCCTCAGCCCCAGCATTTT.

The V call is TRBV7-2, the J call TRBJ2-5; D uncertain. V lost 1 base to trimming and J lost 0 bases, with 9 bases between them. CDR1 and CDR2 (germline): SGHTA, FQGNSA. The CDR3 spans 15 residues. Here the CDR3 reads CASSLGKTYQETQYF. The CDR3 DNA reads TGTGCCAGCAGCTTAGGGAAAACTTACCAAGAGACCCAGTACTTC.

This chain links TRBV6-1 with TRBJ2-7; 7 nucleotides align to TRBD2. J lost 3 bases, V lost 3 bases, and 2 bases had no gene match. The CDR3 sequence is 13 residues long. CDR1 is MNHNS, CDR2 SASEGT, per germline. The CDR3 loop reads CASSEGGYYEQYF. Written as DNA, the CDR3 is TGTGCCAGCAGTGAGGGAGGGTACTACGAGCAGTACTTC.

This clonotype was detected only a few times. The rearrangement uses TRBV25-1 and TRBJ2-1; D gene uncertain. This CDR3 spans 14 amino acids. V lost 3 bases, J lost 3 bases, and 9 bases lay in between. Germline V gives CDR1 MGHDK, CDR2 SYGVNS. The CDR3 sequence is CASSDFADYNEQFF. The CDR3 nucleotides read TGTGCCAGCAGTGACTTCGCAGACTACAATGAGCAGTTCTTC.

The chain employs TRBV24-1 and TRBJ2-7; TRBD1 matches at 8 bases. After removal of 3 bases from V and 7 bases from J, the junction contained 7 bases not matched to a gene. Germline values: CDR1 KGHDR, CDR2 SFDVKD. This CDR3 has 14 residues. The CDR3 sequence is CATSDRAGGNEQYF. The CDR3 bases are TGTGCCACCAGTGATCGGGCAGGGGGCAATGAGCAGTACTTC.